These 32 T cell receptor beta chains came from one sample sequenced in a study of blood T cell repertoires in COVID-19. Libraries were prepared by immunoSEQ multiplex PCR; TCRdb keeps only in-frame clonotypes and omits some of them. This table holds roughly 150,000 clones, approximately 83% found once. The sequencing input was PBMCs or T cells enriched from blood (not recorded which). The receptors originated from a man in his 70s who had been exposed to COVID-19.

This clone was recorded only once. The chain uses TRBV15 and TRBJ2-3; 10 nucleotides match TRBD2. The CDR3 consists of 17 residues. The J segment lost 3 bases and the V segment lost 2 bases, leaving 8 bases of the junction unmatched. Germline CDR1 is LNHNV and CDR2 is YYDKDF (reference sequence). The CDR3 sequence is CATSRRLAGGMTDTQYF. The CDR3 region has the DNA TGTGCCACCAGCAGAAGATTAGCGGGAGGAATGACAGATACGCAGTATTTT. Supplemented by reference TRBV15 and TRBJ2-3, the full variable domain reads DAMVIQNPRYQVTQFGKPVTLSCSQTLNHNVMYWYQQKSSQAPKLLFHYYDKDFNNEADTPDNFQSRRPNTSFCFLDIRSPGLGDTAMYLCATSRRLAGGMTDTQYFGPGTRLTVL.

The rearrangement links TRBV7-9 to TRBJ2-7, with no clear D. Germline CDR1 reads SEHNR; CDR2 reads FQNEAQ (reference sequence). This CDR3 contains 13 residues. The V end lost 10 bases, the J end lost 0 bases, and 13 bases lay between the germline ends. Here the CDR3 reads CATAGVGSYEQYF. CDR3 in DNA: TGTGCCACCGCAGGTGTCGGCTCCTACGAGCAGTACTTC.

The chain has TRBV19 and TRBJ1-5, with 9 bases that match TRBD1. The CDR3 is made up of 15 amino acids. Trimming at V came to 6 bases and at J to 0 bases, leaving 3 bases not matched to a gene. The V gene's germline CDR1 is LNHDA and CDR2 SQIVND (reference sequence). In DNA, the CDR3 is TGTGCCAGTAGCCCGGACAGGGGTAGCAATCAGCCCCAGCATTTT. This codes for CASSPDRGSNQPQHF.

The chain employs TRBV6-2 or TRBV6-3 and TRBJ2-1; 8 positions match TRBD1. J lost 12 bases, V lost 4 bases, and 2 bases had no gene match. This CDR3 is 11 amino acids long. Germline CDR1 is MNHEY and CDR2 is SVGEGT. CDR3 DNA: TGTGCCAGCAGTTCAGGGGGCCCGCAGTTCTTC. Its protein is CASSSGGPQFF.

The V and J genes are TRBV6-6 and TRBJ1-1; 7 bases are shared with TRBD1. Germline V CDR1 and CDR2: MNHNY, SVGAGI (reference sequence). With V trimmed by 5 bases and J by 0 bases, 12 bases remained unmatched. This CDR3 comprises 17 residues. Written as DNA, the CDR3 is TGTGCCAGCAGTCCCCGGACAGGAGGGGGAATGAACACTGAAGCTTTCTTT. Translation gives CASSPRTGGGMNTEAFF.

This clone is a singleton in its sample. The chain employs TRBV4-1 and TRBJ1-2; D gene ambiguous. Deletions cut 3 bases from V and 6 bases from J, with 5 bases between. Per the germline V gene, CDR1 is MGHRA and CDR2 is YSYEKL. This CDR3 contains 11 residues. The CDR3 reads CASSQGHGYTF. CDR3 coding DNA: TGCGCCAGCAGCCAGGGCCATGGCTACACCTTC.

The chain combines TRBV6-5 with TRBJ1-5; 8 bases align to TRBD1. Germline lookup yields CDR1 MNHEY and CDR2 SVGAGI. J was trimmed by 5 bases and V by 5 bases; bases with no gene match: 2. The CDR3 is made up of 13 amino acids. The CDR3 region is CASSKQGDQPQHF. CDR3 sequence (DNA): TGTGCCAGCAGTAAACAGGGGGATCAGCCCCAGCATTTT.

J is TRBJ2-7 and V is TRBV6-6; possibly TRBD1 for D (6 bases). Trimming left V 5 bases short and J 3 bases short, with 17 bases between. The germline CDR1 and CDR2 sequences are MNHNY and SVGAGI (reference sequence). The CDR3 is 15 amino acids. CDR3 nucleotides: TGTGCCAGCAGTCCTCTCCCAGGGGACCACTACGAGCAGTACTTC. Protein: CASSPLPGDHYEQYF.

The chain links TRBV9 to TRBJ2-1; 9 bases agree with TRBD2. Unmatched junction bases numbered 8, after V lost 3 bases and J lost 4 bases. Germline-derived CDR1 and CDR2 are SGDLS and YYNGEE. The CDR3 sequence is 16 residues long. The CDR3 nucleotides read TGTGCCAGCAGCGGACGAGGGACTAGCAGATACAATGAGCAGTTCTTC. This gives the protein CASSGRGTSRYNEQFF.

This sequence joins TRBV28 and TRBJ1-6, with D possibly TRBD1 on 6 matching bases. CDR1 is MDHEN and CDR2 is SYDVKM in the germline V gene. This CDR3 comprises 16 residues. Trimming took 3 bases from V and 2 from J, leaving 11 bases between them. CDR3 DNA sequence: TGTGCCAGCAGTTTTGCAGGGGCCACCTATAATTCACCCCTCCACTTT. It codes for CASSFAGATYNSPLHF.

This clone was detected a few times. The CDR3 protein is CASSQDLTGTTDTQYF. CDR3 bases: TGCGCCAGCAGCCAAGATTTGACGGGAACGACAGATACGCAGTATTTT. V is TRBV4-3 and J is TRBJ2-3; tentative D call: TRBD2 (5 bases). Germline V CDR1 and CDR2: LGHNA, YSLEER. CDR3 size: 16 residues. V lost 0 bases, J lost 3 bases, and 13 bases lay in between.

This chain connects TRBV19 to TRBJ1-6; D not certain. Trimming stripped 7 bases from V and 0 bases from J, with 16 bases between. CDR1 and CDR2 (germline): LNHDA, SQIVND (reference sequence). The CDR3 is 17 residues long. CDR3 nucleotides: TGTGCCAGTAAATCCGGGTCGGAGAGCTCCTATAATTCACCCCTCCACTTT. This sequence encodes CASKSGSESSYNSPLHF. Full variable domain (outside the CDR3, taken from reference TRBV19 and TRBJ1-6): DGGITQSPKYLFRKEGQNVTLSCEQNLNHDAMYWYRQDPGQGLRLIYYSQIVNDFQKGDIAEGYSVSREKKESFPLTVTSAQKNPTAFYLCASKSGSESSYNSPLHFGNGTRLTVT.

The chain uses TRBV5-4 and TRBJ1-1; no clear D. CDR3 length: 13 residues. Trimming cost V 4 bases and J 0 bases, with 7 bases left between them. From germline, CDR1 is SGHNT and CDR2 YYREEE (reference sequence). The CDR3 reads CASSLSMNTEAFF. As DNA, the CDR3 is TGTGCCAGCAGCCTATCAATGAACACTGAAGCTTTCTTT.

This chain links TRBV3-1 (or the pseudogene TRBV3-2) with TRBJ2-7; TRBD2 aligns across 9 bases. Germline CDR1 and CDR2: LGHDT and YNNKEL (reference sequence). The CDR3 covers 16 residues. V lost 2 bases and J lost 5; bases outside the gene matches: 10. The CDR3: CASSQSSGILLHEQYF. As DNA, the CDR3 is TGTGCCAGCAGCCAATCTAGCGGGATCTTACTCCACGAGCAGTACTTC.

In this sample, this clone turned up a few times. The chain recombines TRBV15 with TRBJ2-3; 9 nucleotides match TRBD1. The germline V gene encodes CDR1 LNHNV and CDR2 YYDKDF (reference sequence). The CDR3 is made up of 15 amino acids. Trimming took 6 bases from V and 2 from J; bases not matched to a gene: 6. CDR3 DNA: TGTGCCACCAGGGGGGGACAGGGTTACACAGATACGCAGTATTTT. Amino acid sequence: CATRGGQGYTDTQYF.

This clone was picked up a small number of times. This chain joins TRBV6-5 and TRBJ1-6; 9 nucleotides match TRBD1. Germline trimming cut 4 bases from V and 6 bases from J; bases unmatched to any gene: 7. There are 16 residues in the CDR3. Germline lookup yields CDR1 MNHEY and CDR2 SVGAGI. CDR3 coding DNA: TGTGCCAGCAGTTCCCAGGGACAGGGTCTTAATTCACCCCTCCACTTT. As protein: CASSSQGQGLNSPLHF.

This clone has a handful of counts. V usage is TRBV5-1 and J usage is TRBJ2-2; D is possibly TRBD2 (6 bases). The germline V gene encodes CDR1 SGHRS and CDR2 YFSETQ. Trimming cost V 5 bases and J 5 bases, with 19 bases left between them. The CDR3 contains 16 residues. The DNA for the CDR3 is TGCGCCAGCAGTATAATTGCGACGGGGGATACCGGGGAGCTGTTTTTT. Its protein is CASSIIATGDTGELFF.

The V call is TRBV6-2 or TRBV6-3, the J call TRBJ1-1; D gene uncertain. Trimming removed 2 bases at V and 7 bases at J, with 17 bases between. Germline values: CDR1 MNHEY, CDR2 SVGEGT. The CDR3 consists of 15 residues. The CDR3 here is CASSYPTLVNLEAFF. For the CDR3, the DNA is TGTGCCAGCAGTTACCCGACTCTAGTGAACCTTGAAGCTTTCTTT.

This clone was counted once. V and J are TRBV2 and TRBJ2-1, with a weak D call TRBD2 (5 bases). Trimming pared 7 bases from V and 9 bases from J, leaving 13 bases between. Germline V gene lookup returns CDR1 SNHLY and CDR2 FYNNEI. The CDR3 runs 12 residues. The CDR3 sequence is CASNDYSSEQFF. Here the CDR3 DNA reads TGTGCCAGCAATGACTATTCGTCTGAGCAGTTCTTC.

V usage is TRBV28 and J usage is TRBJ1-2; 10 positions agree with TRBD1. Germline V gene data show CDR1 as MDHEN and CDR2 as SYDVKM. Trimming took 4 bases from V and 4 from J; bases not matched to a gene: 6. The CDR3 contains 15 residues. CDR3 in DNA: TGTGCCAGCAGTTCCTCGACAGGGGGCAGCTATGGCTACACCTTC. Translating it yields CASSSSTGGSYGYTF.

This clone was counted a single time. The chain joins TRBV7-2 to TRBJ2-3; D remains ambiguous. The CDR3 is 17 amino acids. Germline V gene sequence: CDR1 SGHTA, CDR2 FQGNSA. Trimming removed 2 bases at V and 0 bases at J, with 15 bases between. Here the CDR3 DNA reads TGTGCCAGCAGCTTAACTATGGGTGGCCGGAGCACAGATACGCAGTATTTT. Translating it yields CASSLTMGGRSTDTQYF.

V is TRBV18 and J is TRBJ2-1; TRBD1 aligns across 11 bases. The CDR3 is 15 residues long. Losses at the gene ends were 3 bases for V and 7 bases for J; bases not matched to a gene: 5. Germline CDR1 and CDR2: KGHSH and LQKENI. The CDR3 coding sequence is TGTGCCAGCTCACCCGGGACAGGGGGTTTGAATGAGCAGTTCTTC. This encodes CASSPGTGGLNEQFF.

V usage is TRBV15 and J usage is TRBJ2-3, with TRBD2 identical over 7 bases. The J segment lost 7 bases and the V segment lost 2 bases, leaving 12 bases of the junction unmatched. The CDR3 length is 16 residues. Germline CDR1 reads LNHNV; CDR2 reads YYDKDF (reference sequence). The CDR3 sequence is CATSRWGAGTGYTQYF. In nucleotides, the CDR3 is TGTGCCACCAGCAGATGGGGAGCGGGGACGGGATATACGCAGTATTTT.

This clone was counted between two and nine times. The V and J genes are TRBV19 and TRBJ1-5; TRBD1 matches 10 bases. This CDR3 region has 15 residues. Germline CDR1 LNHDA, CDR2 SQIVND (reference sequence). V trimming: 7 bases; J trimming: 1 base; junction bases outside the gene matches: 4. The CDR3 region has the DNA TGTGCCAGTAACCCGGGACAGGGGAGCAATCAGCCCCAGCATTTT. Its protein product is CASNPGQGSNQPQHF.

In nucleotides, the CDR3 is TGTGCCTGGAGTCCGGGGGATGGCTACACCTTC. It encodes CAWSPGDGYTF. The chain uses TRBV30 and TRBJ1-2, with TRBD1 as a possible D gene (5 bases). V was trimmed by 2 bases and J by 6 bases, leaving 7 bases between them. This CDR3 has 11 amino acids. Looked up from germline, CDR1 is GTSNPN and CDR2 is SVGIG (reference sequence).

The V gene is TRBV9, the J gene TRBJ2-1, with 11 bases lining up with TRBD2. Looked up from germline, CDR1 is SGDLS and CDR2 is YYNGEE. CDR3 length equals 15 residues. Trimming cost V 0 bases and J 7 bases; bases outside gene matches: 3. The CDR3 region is CASSVGLAGTNEQFF. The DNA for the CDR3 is TGTGCCAGCAGCGTAGGACTAGCGGGAACAAATGAGCAGTTCTTC.

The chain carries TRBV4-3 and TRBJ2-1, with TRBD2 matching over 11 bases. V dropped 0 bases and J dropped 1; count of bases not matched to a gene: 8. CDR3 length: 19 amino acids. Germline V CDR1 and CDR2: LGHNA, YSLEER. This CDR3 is CASSQESSGRAGSYNEQFF. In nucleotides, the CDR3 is TGCGCCAGCAGCCAAGAAAGTAGCGGGAGGGCCGGTTCCTACAATGAGCAGTTCTTC.

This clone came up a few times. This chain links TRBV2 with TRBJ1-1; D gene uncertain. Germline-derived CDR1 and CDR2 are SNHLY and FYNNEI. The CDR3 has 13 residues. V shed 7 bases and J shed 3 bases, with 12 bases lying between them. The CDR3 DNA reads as TGTGCCAGCACGAACCAGGTCGACACTGAAGCTTTCTTT. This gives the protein CASTNQVDTEAFF.

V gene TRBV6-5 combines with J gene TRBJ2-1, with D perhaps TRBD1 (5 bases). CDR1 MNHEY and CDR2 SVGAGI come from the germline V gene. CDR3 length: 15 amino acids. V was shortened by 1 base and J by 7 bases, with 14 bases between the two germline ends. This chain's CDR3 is CASSYFWTTSNEQFF. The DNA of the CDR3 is TGTGCCAGCAGTTACTTTTGGACAACAAGTAATGAGCAGTTCTTC.

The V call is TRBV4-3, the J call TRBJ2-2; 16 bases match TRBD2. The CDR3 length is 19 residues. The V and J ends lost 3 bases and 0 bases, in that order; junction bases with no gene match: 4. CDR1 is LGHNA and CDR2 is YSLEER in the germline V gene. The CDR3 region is CASSQLGLAGGTNTGELFF. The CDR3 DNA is TGCGCCAGCAGCCAGTTGGGACTAGCGGGAGGGACGAACACCGGGGAGCTGTTTTTT.

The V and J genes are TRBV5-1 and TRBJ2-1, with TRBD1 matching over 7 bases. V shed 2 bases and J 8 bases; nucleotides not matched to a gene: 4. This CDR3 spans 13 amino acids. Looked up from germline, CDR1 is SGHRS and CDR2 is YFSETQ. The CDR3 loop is CASSFDREHEQFF. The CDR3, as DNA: TGCGCCAGCAGCTTCGACAGGGAACATGAGCAGTTCTTC.

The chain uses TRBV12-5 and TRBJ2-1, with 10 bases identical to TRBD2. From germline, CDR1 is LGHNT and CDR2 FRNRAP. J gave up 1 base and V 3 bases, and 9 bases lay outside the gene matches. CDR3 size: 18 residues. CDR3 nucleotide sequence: TGTGCTAGTGGTTTATTGGATAGCGGGAGGCTTTCCTACAATGAGCAGTTCTTC. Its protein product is CASGLLDSGRLSYNEQFF.